At least ten counts were recorded for the clone carrying this T cell receptor (beta chain). This entry comes from a study of blood T cell repertoires in COVID-19. On the study more broadly: Spain, Italy and the United States supplied samples that represented acute and convalescent COVID-19. In each case, the material was cDNA or gDNA derived from T cells, B-cell-depleted T cells, or PBMCs.

The CDR3 length is 15 residues. The V segment lost 7 bases and the J segment 4 bases; nucleotides outside the gene matches: 12. In the study's own analysis: How many nucleated cells were present was estimated from reference gene primer amplification. Libraries were prepared by immunoSEQ multiplex PCR; TCRdb keeps only in-frame clonotypes and omits some of them. From that table come the V and J calls and clone size; the DNA was used to work out D and trimming. The sample has approximately 120,000 clones, roughly 79% seen once. The chain joins TRBV23-1 to TRBJ2-7; 8 nucleotides match TRBD2. TRBV23-1 is an ORF; its function is uncertain. Sample: peripheral blood. The sequence was obtained from a human donor in a cohort sampled during active COVID-19. The CDR3 DNA is TGCGCCAGCACCCCGGGGGGGGTTCCCTGGTACGAGCAGTACTTC. It yields the protein CASTPGGVPWYEQYF.